These T cell receptor beta chains were read from a single sample in a study of T-cell memory formation after mild COVID-19. TCRdb reanalysed the 5' RACE reads using MiXCR and keeps one entry per CDR3 protein. The table records under 550,000 distinct CDR3 sequences, over 15% of them present only once. The sample was PBMCs or a T cell subset sorted from them (not recorded which). The receptors shown here come from an adult woman who had mild COVID-19 (a few samples of this study predate the infection). Cell type and time point are not known. Both conserved end residues are trimmed from each CDR3. The listing skips clone size in some rows; elsewhere it reads once, few, many or a size class.

TRBJ2-7 many TRBV4-2 ASSQLTSGEQY
TRBJ2-1 many TRBV12-3/TRBV12-4 ASSSLAGTYNEQF
TRBJ2-7 few TRBV5-6 ASRTDSRYEQY
TRBJ2-3 . TRBV6-5 ASTRLAGSPQY
TRBJ1-1 . TRBV6-1 ASSGYTGLTNTEAF
TRBJ2-7 . TRBV2 ATFYSSGSYEQY
TRBJ2-7 few TRBV20-1 SARPNLGDEQY
TRBJ2-5 . TRBV12-3/TRBV12-4 ASSLSEGTIDDPVQETQY
TRBJ2-1 . TRBV5-1 ASSLFSQRRAGENEQF
TRBJ2-1 few TRBV20-1 SASYGGEQF
TRBJ2-6 . TRBV27 ASSSQGTGGPGANVLT
TRBJ2-5 few TRBV11-3 ASSPHRGVETQY
TRBJ2-5 few TRBV5-6 ASSLGGSGGETQY
TRBJ2-7 . TRBV3-1 ATQLAGVSEQY
TRBJ1-4 few TRBV12-3/TRBV12-4 ASSLSGRSNEKLF
TRBJ2-7 few TRBV7-9 ASSPDPRGEQY
TRBJ2-3 few TRBV24-1 ATRTSGVTDTQY
TRBJ1-5 few TRBV5-6 ASSLWAGPQPQH
TRBJ1-5 . TRBV10-3 AIGSQLSNQPQH
TRBJ2-1 few TRBV6-4 ASSDFSGGAHNEQF
TRBJ1-5 few TRBV7-8 ASRLGASNQPQH
TRBJ2-7 few TRBV7-9 ASTPQGGLNEQY
TRBJ1-2 . TRBV11-2 ASSLFLRDYYGYT
TRBJ2-7 . TRBV12-3/TRBV12-4 ASKSIDGPYEQY
TRBJ2-7 . TRBV5-1 ASSPPTLYEQY
TRBJ2-7 . TRBV24-1 ATSADPKGEQY
TRBJ1-4 few TRBV7-2 ASSLHAGTNEKLF
TRBJ2-1 . TRBV4-1 ASSQVFREGYNEQF
TRBJ2-1 . TRBV29-1 SVDPTGSNEQF
TRBJ1-1 . TRBV6-5 ASSYSAGDTEAF
TRBJ2-2 . TRBV5-6 ASSFRGTGYTGELF
TRBJ2-7 many TRBV29-1 SVEGPGQTYEQY
TRBJ2-1 few TRBV20-1 SARPTSSAYNEQF
TRBJ2-2 . TRBV5-1 ASSPSGGKNTGELF
TRBJ2-7 . TRBV4-1 ASSQEVGAYEQY
TRBJ2-1 few TRBV7-9 ASSLGGFEQF
TRBJ1-3 few TRBV12-3/TRBV12-4 ASRGTGNGNTIY
TRBJ2-2 . TRBV19 ASGSGGTNTGELF